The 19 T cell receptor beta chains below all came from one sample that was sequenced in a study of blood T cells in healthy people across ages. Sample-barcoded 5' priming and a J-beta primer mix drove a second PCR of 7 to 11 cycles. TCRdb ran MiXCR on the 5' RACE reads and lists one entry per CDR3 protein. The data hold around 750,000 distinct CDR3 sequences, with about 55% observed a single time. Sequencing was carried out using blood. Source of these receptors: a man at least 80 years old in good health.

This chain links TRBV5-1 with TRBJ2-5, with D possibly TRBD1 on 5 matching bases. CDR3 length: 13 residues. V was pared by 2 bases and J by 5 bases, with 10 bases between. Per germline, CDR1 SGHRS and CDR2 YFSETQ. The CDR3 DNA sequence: TGCGCCAGCAGCTTTGGGTGGGGCGAGACCCAGTACTTC. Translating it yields CASSFGWGETQYF.

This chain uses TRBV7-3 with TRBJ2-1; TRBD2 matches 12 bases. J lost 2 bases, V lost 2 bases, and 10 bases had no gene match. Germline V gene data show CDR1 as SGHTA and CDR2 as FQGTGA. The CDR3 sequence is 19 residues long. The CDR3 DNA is TGTGCCAGCAGCTTATGGGGGAGGACTAGCGGGAATCCCTACAATGAGCAGTTCTTC. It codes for CASSLWGRTSGNPYNEQFF.

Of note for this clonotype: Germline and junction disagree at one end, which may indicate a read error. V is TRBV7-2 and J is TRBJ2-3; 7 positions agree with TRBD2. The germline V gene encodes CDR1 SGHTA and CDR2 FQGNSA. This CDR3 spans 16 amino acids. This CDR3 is CASSPSAGVITDMQYF. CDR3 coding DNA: TGTGCCAGCAGCCCTAGCGCGGGGGTGATCACAGATATGCAGTATTTT.

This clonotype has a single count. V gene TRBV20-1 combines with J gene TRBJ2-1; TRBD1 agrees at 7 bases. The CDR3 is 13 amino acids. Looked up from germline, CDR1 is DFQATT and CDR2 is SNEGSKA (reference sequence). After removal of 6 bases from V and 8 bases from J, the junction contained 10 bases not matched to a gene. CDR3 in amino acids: CSARQGPRYEQFF. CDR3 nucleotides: TGCAGTGCGCGACAGGGACCGAGATATGAGCAGTTCTTC.

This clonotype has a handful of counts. CDR3 DNA sequence: TGCGCCAGCAGCATGGGGCAGGGGGTCGGAGAGACCCAGTACTTC. Its protein product is CASSMGQGVGETQYF. The chain carries TRBV5-1 and TRBJ2-5; 7 bases match TRBD1. CDR1 is SGHRS and CDR2 is YFSETQ in the germline V gene. Trimming cost V 4 bases and J 4 bases; bases outside gene matches: 10. The CDR3 consists of 15 residues.

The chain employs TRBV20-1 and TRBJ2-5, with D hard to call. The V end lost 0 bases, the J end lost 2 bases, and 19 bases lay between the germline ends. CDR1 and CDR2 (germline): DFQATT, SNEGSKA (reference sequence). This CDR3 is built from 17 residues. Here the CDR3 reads CSARDSLKARDQETQYF. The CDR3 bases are TGCAGTGCTAGAGATAGTCTAAAGGCCAGAGATCAAGAGACCCAGTACTTC.

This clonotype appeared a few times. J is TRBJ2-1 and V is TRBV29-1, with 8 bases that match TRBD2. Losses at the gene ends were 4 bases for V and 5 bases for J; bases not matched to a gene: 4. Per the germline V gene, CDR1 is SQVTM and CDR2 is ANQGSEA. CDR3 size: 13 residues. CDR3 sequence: CSVGASGHNEQFF. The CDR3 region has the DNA TGCAGCGTTGGGGCTAGCGGGCACAATGAGCAGTTCTTC.

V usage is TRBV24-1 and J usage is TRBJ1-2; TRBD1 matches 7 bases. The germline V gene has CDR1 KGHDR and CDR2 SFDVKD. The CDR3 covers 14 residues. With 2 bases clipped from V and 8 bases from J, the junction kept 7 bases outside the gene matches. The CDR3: CATSDSGTAIGYTF. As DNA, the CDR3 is TGTGCCACCAGTGATTCCGGGACAGCTATCGGCTACACCTTC.

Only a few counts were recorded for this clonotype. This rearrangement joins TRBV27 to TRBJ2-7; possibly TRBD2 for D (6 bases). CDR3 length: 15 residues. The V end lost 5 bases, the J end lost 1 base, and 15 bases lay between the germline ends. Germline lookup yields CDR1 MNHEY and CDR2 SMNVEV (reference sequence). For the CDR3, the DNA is TGTGCCAGCAGTCTCCGACCGGGACTGTCCTACGAGCAGTACTTC. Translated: CASSLRPGLSYEQYF.

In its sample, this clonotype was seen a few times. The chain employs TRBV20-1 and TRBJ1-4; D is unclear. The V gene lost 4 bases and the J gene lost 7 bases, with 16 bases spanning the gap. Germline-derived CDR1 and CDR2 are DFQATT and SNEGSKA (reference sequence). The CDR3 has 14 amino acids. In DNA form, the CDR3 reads TGCAGTGCTACTCGACCGGGCCGGGGTGAAAAACTGTTTTTT. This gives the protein CSATRPGRGEKLFF.

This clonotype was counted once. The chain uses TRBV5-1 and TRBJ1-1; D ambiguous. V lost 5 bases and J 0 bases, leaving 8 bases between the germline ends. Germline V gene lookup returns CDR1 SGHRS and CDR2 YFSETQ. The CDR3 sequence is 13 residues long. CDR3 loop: CASRSEMNTEAFF. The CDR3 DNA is TGCGCCAGCAGATCGGAGATGAACACTGAAGCTTTCTTT.

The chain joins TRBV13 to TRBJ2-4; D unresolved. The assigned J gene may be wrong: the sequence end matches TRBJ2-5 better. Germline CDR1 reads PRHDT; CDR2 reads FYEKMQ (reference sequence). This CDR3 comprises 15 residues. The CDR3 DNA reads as TGTGCCAGCAGCTCGAGGAGAAGGGCCAAGGAGACCCAGTACTTC. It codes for CASSSRRRAKETQYF.

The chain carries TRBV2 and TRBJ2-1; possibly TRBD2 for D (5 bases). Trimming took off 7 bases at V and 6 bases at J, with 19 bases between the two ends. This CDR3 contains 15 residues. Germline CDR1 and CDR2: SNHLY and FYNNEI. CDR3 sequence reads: CASTRGLVIPNEQFF. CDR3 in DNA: TGTGCCAGCACCCGAGGGCTAGTTATTCCCAATGAGCAGTTCTTC.

The CDR3: CAISESQPYEQYF. For the CDR3, the DNA is TGTGCCATCAGTGAGTCTCAGCCCTACGAGCAGTACTTC. This chain connects TRBV10-3 to TRBJ2-7; D remains unclear. Germline CDR1 is ENHRY and CDR2 is SYGVKD. The V end lost 0 bases, the J end lost 2 bases, and 5 bases lay between the germline ends. CDR3 length equals 13 residues.

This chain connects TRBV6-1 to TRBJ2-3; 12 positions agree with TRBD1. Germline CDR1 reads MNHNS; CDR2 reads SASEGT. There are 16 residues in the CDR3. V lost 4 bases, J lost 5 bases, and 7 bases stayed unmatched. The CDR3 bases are TGTGCCAGCAGTGGCCCGGGGACAGGGGGCATAGATACGCAGTATTTT. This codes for CASSGPGTGGIDTQYF.

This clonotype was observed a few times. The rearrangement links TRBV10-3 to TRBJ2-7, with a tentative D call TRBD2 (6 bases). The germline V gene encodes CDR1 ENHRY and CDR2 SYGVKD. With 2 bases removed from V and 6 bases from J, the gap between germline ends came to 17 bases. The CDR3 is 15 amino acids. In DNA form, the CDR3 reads TGTGCCATCAGTGAGACCGGGACTCCTACCGCCGAGCAGTACTTC. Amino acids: CAISETGTPTAEQYF.

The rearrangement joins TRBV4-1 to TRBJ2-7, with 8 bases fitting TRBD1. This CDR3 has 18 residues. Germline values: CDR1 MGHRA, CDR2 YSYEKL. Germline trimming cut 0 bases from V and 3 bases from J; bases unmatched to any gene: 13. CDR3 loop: CASSQDSVLAGGVYEQYF. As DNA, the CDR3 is TGCGCCAGCAGCCAAGATTCGGTCCTAGCAGGGGGCGTCTACGAGCAGTACTTC.

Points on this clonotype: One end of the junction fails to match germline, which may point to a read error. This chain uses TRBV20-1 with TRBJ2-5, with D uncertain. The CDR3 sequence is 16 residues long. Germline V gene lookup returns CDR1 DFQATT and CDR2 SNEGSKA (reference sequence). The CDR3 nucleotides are TGCAGTGATAGAGATTTTCGGGCATCAACCGGAGAGACCCAGTACTTC. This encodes CSDRDFRASTGETQYF.

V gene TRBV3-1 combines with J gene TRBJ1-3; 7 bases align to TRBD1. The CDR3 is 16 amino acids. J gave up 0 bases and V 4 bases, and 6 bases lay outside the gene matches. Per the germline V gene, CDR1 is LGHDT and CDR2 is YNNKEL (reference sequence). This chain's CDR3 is CASSPRGTVSGNTIYF. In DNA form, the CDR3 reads TGTGCCAGCAGCCCAAGAGGGACAGTCTCTGGAAACACCATATATTTT.